A selection of T cell receptor beta chains follows, all from one sample in a study of read filtering for tumor transcriptome and immune sequencing. TCRdb independently ran MiXCR on the reads; one entry per CDR3 protein. The repertoire holds 20,000 to 30,000 distinct CDR3 sequences, with roughly 22% as singletons. The specimen was a population of CD138-negative cells sorted from bone marrow. Every receptor here comes from a donor aged 40 or older with multiple myeloma. Each CDR3 is given with its conserved first and last residue. A D gene is named only where the DNA matches it firmly. The listing skips clone size in some rows; elsewhere it reads once, few, many or a size class.

many	TRBD1	TRBV5-1	TRBJ2-2	CASSNRQGASSGELFF	TGCGCCAGCAGCAATCGACAGGGGGCTTCGTCCGGGGAGCTGTTTTTT
few	TRBD1	TRBV3-1	TRBJ1-1	CASRQGASAEAFF	TGTGCCAGCAGACAGGGGGCGAGCGCTGAAGCTTTCTTT
many	TRBD1	TRBV20-1	TRBJ2-6	CSAKGQGRSGANVLTF	TGCAGTGCCAAGGGACAGGGGAGGTCTGGGGCCAACGTCCTGACTTTC
-	TRBD1	TRBV9	TRBJ1-3	CASSQTGGTGNTIYF	TGTGCCAGCAGCCAAACAGGGGGCACTGGAAACACCATATATTTT
many	-	TRBV18	TRBJ1-4	CASSPPGEKLFF	TGTGCCAGCTCACCACCGGGCGAAAAACTGTTTTTT
many	-	TRBV23-1	TRBJ2-4	CASSQCSGPNIQYF	TGCGCCAGCAGTCAATGTTCGGGACCGAACATTCAGTACTTC
few	-	TRBV10-3	TRBJ1-4	CAIRRRDGHNEKLFF	TGTGCCATCAGGAGGAGGGACGGCCATAATGAAAAACTGTTTTTT
-	TRBD1	TRBV7-9	TRBJ1-5	CASLIRSGTGGLSNQPQHF	TGTGCCAGCTTGATCCGCTCCGGGACAGGGGGTTTGAGCAATCAGCCCCAGCATTTT
-	TRBD1	TRBV2	TRBJ1-2	CASTRTGNYGYTF	TGTGCCAGCACTCGGACAGGGAACTATGGCTACACCTTC
many	-	TRBV3-1	TRBJ2-3	CASSLGGAPTDTQYF	TGTGCCAGCAGCCTGGGGGGGGCCCCCACAGATACGCAGTATTTT
many	-	TRBV7-2	TRBJ2-1	CASSLVALPEQFF	TGTGCCAGCAGCTTAGTCGCGCTACCTGAGCAGTTCTTC
-	-	TRBV6-5	TRBJ2-1	CASKAWLRGQSSYNEQFF	TGTGCCAGCAAGGCCTGGTTGCGGGGGCAGAGCTCCTACAATGAGCAGTTCTTC
many	TRBD1	TRBV18	TRBJ1-4	CASSSGQGAAGEKLFF	TGTGCCAGCTCATCGGGACAGGGGGCAGCGGGGGAAAAACTGTTTTTT
once	-	TRBV4-1	TRBJ2-1	CARCQVGGPYNEQFF	TGCGCCAGGTGCCAAGTTGGGGGGCCCTACAATGAGCAGTTCTTC
-	-	TRBV2	TRBJ1-5	CASSAVSDRESYRNQPQHF	TGTGCCAGCAGTGCGGTCTCGGACCGGGAATCATATCGCAATCAGCCCCAGCATTTT
-	-	TRBV20-1	TRBJ2-3	CSARVVRGGAADTQYF	TGCAGTGCTAGAGTGGTGAGGGGGGGGGCGGCAGATACGCAGTATTTT
-	-	TRBV5-1	TRBJ1-2	CASSLAGSAYGYTF	TGCGCCAGCAGCTTGGCAGGGTCGGCCTATGGCTACACCTTC
few	-	TRBV5-1	TRBJ1-5	CASSLEGRDNQPQHF	TGCGCCAGCAGCTTGGAAGGGAGAGACAATCAGCCCCAGCATTTT
many	-	TRBV20-1	TRBJ1-1	CSVPGPMRTEAFF	TGCAGTGTCCCGGGCCCTATGAGGACTGAAGCTTTCTTT
many	TRBD1	TRBV10-2	TRBJ2-7	CASKQGASYEQYF	TGCGCCAGCAAACAGGGGGCCTCCTACGAGCAGTACTTC
-	-	TRBV28	TRBJ2-1	CASSLDLLTLSYNEQFF	TGTGCCAGCAGTTTGGACCTATTAACCCTCTCCTACAATGAGCAGTTCTTC
many	-	TRBV28	TRBJ2-2	CASSRDINTGELFF	TGTGCCAGCAGTAGGGACATTAACACCGGGGAGCTGTTTTTT
many	-	TRBV10-3	TRBJ2-1	CAISESRGHQNEQFF	TGTGCCATCAGTGAGTCACGGGGGCACCAAAATGAGCAGTTCTTC
medium-sized	TRBD1	TRBV6-5	TRBJ1-1	CASSHDRGSAEAFF	TGTGCCAGCAGCCACGACAGGGGAAGCGCTGAAGCTTTCTTT
many	-	TRBV19	TRBJ2-7	CASSNQDGASYEQYF	TGTGCCAGTAGTAACCAGGACGGGGCATCCTACGAGCAGTACTTC
many	-	TRBV12-3/TRBV12-4	TRBJ2-5	CASSLNADSQETQYF	TGTGCCAGCAGTTTAAACGCGGACAGCCAAGAGACCCAGTACTTC
few	-	TRBV12-3/TRBV12-4	TRBJ1-1	CASSFGGFGNTEAFF	TGTGCCAGCAGTTTTGGAGGTTTTGGTAACACTGAAGCTTTCTTT
many	TRBD1	TRBV5-1	TRBJ2-2	CASSSGQGITGELFF	TGCGCCAGCAGCTCGGGACAGGGTATCACCGGGGAGCTGTTTTTT
-	-	TRBV6-1	TRBJ2-1	CASSSVSAFNEQFF	TGTGCCAGCTCGTCCGTTTCTGCCTTCAATGAGCAGTTCTTC
medium-sized	-	TRBV2	TRBJ2-1	CASGRYSYNEQFF	TGTGCCAGCGGGAGGTACTCCTACAATGAGCAGTTCTTC
many	-	TRBV28	TRBJ1-2	CASSPRSYGYTF	TGTGCCAGCAGTCCACGCTCGTATGGCTACACCTTC
many	TRBD2	TRBV18	TRBJ2-1	CASSELAGDYNEQFF	TGTGCCAGCTCGGAACTAGCGGGGGATTACAATGAGCAGTTCTTC
many	-	TRBV15	TRBJ1-3	CATSRDREGAGNTIYF	TGTGCCACCAGCAGAGATCGCGAGGGAGCTGGAAACACCATATATTTT
many	TRBD2	TRBV24-1	TRBJ2-5	CATSDPSGGVEETQYF	TGTGCCACCAGTGACCCTAGCGGGGGGGTCGAAGAGACCCAGTACTTC
many	-	TRBV27	TRBJ1-1	CASSRVNTEAFF	TGTGCCAGCAGCAGGGTTAACACTGAAGCTTTCTTT
many	TRBD1	TRBV6-6	TRBJ1-1	CASTRQGDNTEAFF	TGTGCCAGCACCCGACAGGGGGATAACACTGAAGCTTTCTTT
many	-	TRBV7-8	TRBJ1-1	CASSLARRNTEAFF	TGTGCCAGCAGCTTAGCAAGGAGGAACACTGAAGCTTTCTTT
many	TRBD1	TRBV5-1	TRBJ1-1	CASSKTGSTEAFF	TGCGCCAGCAGCAAGACAGGGAGCACTGAAGCTTTCTTT
few	-	TRBV14	TRBJ1-4	CASSQGGAGAFEKLFF	TGTGCCAGCAGCCAAGGGGGGGCAGGAGCCTTTGAAAAACTGTTTTTT
-	-	TRBV7-2	TRBJ1-4	CASSSSIGDLEKLFF	TGTGCCAGCAGCTCGTCGATCGGGGATCTTGAAAAACTGTTTTTT
few	-	TRBV5-1	TRBJ2-7	CASSLGTPTHEQYF	TGCGCCAGCAGCTTGGGTACTCCCACCCACGAGCAGTACTTC
-	-	TRBV29-1	TRBJ2-3	CSVVGTEDTQYF	TGCAGCGTTGTAGGGACGGAGGATACGCAGTATTTT
many	-	TRBV20-1	TRBJ1-4	CSARGPGANEKLFF	TGCAGTGCTAGAGGCCCCGGGGCTAATGAAAAACTGTTTTTT
-	-	TRBV3-1	TRBJ1-3	CASSRRGDAGNTIYF	TGTGCCAGCAGCAGAAGGGGCGATGCTGGAAACACCATATATTTT
-	TRBD2	TRBV6-1	TRBJ2-1	CASSEETSGGSVNNEQFF	TGTGCCAGCAGTGAAGAGACTAGCGGGGGTTCAGTTAACAATGAGCAGTTCTTC
-	-	TRBV7-2	TRBJ2-1	CASSFTSSYNGQFF	TGTGCCAGCAGCTTTACCAGCTCCTACAATGGGCAGTTCTTC
few	-	TRBV28	TRBJ2-6	CASSLHLTYGANVLTF	TGTGCCAGCAGTTTACACTTAACCTATGGGGCCAACGTCCTGACTTTC
-	-	TRBV27	TRBJ2-2	CASSLLVTGPSNTGELFF	TGTGCCAGCAGTTTATTGGTGACAGGCCCCTCGAACACCGGGGAGCTGTTTTTT
many	TRBD1	TRBV7-8	TRBJ2-3	CASSTPTGGIADTQYF	TGTGCCAGCAGCACCCCGACAGGGGGGATCGCAGATACGCAGTATTTT
once	-	TRBV29-1	TRBJ2-1	CSTRPRGGAVNEQFF	TGCAGCACACGGCCTAGAGGGGGGGCTGTCAATGAGCAGTTCTTC
many	TRBD1	TRBV9	TRBJ2-5	CASSKQGVEMETQYF	TGTGCCAGCAGTAAACAGGGGGTGGAGATGGAGACCCAGTACTTC
many	TRBD2	TRBV10-3	TRBJ2-1	CAISDALAGYNEQFF	TGTGCCATCAGTGATGCCCTAGCGGGGTACAATGAGCAGTTCTTC
many	TRBD2	TRBV6-5	TRBJ2-2	CASSYSAASGGTGTGELFF	TGTGCCAGCAGTTACTCGGCGGCTAGCGGGGGCACGGGGACCGGGGAGCTGTTTTTT
many	-	TRBV7-9	TRBJ2-1	CASSRGGRNNEQFF	TGTGCCAGCAGCAGGGGGGGGCGGAACAATGAGCAGTTCTTC
few	-	TRBV7-3	TRBJ2-7	CASSLGDRQSYEQYF	TGTGCCAGCAGCTTAGGAGACAGGCAATCCTACGAGCAGTACTTC
many	TRBD1	TRBV29-1	TRBJ1-4	CSVATGKAKLFF	TGCAGCGTTGCGACAGGGAAGGCAAAACTGTTTTTT
once	-	TRBV12-3/TRBV12-4	TRBJ2-2	CASSTLNTGELFF	TGTGCCAGCAGTACATTAAACACCGGGGAGCTGTTTTTT
few	-	TRBV4-1	TRBJ2-1	CASSQGLVVSSYNEQFF	TGCGCCAGCAGCCAAGGACTCGTTGTGAGCTCCTACAATGAGCAGTTCTTC
few	-	TRBV10-3	TRBJ1-5	CAISSPPDQPQHF	TGTGCCATCAGTAGCCCTCCTGATCAGCCCCAGCATTTT
many	-	TRBV30	TRBJ1-1	CAWRDDTEAFF	TGTGCCTGGAGGGATGACACTGAAGCTTTCTTT